This T cell receptor beta chain was observed in a study of spatial heterogeneity in lung cancer. The wider study: Consistently, beta-chain sequences turned up in larger numbers than alpha-chain sequences did.

Germline V gene sequence: CDR1 SGHNT, CDR2 YYREEE (reference sequence). This CDR3 is built from 17 residues. The V end was cut by 7 bases, the J end by 6 bases, with 27 bases between. TCRdb re-called the 5' RACE reads with MiXCR, one entry per CDR3 protein. The data hold about 50,000 distinct CDR3 sequences, with less than 8.5% observed a single time. This clonotype has only a few counts. The time point was: sample taken at primary tumor resection. Without sorting, whole RNA was sequenced from tumor, nontumor lung or frozen PBMC. The starting material was PBMCs, obtained at surgery. This TCR was sampled from a female donor with early-stage non-small cell lung cancer. V usage is TRBV5-4 and J usage is TRBJ2-3; D might be TRBD2 (6 bases). CDR3 sequence reads: CASGLPSAGLSPDTQYF. In DNA, the CDR3 is TGTGCCAGCGGCCTACCTAGCGCGGGTTTGAGCCCGGATACGCAGTATTTT.